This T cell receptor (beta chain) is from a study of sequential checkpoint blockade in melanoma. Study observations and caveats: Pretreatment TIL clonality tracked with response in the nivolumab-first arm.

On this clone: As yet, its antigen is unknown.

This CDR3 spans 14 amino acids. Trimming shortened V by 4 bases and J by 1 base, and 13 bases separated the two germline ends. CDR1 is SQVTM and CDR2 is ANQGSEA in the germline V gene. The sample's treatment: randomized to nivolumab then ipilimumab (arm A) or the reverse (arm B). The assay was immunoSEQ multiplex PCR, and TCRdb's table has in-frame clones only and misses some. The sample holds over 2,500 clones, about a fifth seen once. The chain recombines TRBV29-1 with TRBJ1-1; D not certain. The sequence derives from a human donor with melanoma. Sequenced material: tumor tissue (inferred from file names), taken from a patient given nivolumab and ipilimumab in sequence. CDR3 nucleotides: TGCAGCGTTGTCGGTCGAGGGTCGAACACTGAAGCTTTCTTT. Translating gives CSVVGRGSNTEAFF.